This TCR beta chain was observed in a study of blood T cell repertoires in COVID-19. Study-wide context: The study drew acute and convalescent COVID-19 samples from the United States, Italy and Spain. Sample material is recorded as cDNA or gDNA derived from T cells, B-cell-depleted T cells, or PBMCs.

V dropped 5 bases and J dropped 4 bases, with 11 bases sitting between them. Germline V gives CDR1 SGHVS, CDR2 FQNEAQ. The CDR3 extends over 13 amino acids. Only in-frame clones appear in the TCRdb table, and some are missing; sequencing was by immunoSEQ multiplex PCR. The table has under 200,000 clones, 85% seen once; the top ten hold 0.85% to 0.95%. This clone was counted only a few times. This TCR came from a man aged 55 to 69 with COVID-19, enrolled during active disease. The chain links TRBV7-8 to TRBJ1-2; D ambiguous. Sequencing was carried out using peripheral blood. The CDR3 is CASSAPSSYGYTF. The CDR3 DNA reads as TGTGCCAGCAGCGCCCCTAGTAGCTATGGCTACACCTTC.